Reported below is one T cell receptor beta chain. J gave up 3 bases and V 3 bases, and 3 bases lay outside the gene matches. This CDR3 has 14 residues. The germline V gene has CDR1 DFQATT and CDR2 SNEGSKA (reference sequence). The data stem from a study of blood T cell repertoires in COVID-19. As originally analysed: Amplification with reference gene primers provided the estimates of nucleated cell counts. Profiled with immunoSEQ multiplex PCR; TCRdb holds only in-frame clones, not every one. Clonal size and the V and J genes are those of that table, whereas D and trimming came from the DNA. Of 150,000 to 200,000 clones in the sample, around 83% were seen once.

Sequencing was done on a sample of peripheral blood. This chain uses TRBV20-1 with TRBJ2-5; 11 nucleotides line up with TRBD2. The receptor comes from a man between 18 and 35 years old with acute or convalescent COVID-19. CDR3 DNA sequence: TGCAGTGCTAGTCGTAGCGGGGGGGAAGAGACCCAGTACTTC. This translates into CSASRSGGEETQYF.